This is a list of T cell receptor beta chains from one sample in a study of blood T cell repertoires in COVID-19. The protocol was immunoSEQ multiplex PCR, while the TCRdb copy is restricted to in-frame clones and leaves out a portion. The sample carries about 410,000 clones, roughly 89% recorded once. Material: peripheral blood. Receptors were obtained from a woman aged 25-40 years with active or convalescent COVID-19. The CDR3 runs from the conserved cysteine through the conserved F or W. Each record gives: J gene, V gene, D gene, CDR3 length, CDR3 protein. A D gene is named only where the DNA matches it firmly.

TRBJ2-2 TRBV10-1 TRBD2 16 CASSDRLAGGTGELFF
TRBJ2-3 TRBV27 NA 15 CASSFSASGTDTQYF
TRBJ2-7 TRBV5-1 NA 14 CASSLGTDTYEQYF
TRBJ1-1 TRBV10-3 TRBD1 14 CAIMTGASDTEAFF
TRBJ2-1 TRBV5-1 TRBD2 20 CASSLAFTSGYPQRGNEQFF
TRBJ1-1 TRBV7-2 NA 13 CASSPTGAGEAFF
TRBJ2-5 TRBV20-1 NA 10 CSALKETQYF
TRBJ2-7 TRBV6-6 NA 14 CASSYSGTHYEQYF
TRBJ2-5 TRBV10-1 TRBD2 16 CASSESGLAGGQTQYF
TRBJ1-6 TRBV19 TRBD1 14 CASSIARGDSPLHF
TRBJ1-2 TRBV25-1 NA 14 CASSEYEGYYGYTF
TRBJ1-4 TRBV19 NA 15 CASSIVAGASEKLFF
TRBJ2-1 TRBV10-1 TRBD2 15 CASSGASGPYNEQFF
TRBJ1-1 TRBV29-1 NA 15 CSVDPAPPGNTEAFF
TRBJ2-1 TRBV18 TRBD2 19 CASSPRLAGEVIFYNEQFF
TRBJ1-4 TRBV6-1 NA 15 CASSELAATNEKLFF
TRBJ2-1 TRBV5-1 TRBD2 13 CASRGAGDNEQFF
TRBJ2-1 TRBV7-9 NA 14 CASSLGERQAEQFF